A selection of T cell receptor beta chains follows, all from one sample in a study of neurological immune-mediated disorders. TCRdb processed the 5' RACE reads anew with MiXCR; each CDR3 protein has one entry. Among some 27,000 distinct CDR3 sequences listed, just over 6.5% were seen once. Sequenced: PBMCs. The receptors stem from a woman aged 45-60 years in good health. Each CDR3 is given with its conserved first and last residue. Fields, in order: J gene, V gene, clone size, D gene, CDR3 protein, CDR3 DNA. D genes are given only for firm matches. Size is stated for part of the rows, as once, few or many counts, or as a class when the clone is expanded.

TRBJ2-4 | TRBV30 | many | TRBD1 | CAWSTGGPKNIQYF | TGTGCCTGGAGTACAGGGGGTCCCAAAAACATTCAGTACTTC
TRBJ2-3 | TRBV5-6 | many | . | CASSLRYRSTDTQYF | TGTGCCAGCAGCTTGCGGTACAGGAGCACAGATACGCAGTATTTT
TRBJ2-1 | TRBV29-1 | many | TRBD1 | CSVEGGRPGGEGRGWYNEQFF | TGCAGCGTTGAAGGCGGTCGTCCAGGGGGCGAGGGGCGAGGGTGGTACAATGAGCAGTTCTTC
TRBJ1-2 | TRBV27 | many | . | CASSSDGNYGYTF | TGTGCCAGCAGTAGCGACGGGAACTATGGCTACACCTTC
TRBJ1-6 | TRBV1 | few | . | CTSSQVRGQGLSSYNSPLHF | TGCACCAGCAGCCAAGTCCGAGGACAGGGCTTGAGCTCCTATAATTCACCCCTCCACTTT
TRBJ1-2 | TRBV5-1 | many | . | CASSEQESYGYTF | TGCGCCAGCAGCGAACAGGAGTCCTATGGCTACACCTTC
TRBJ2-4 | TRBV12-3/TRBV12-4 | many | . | CASSSTGRGNIQYF | TGTGCCAGCAGTTCAACAGGGCGGGGAAACATTCAGTACTTC
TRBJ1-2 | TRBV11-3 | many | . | CASSLGQTGRVVGYTF | TGTGCCAGCAGCTTAGGTCAGACCGGCAGGGTGGTCGGCTACACCTTC
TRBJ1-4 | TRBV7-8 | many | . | CASSTATNEKLFF | TGTGCCAGCAGCACCGCAACTAATGAAAAACTGTTTTTT
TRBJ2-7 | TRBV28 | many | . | CASWTSGTNEQYF | TGTGCCAGCTGGACCAGCGGGACAAACGAGCAGTACTTC
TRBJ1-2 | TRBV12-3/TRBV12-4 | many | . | CASSSGITTMPYTF | TGTGCCAGCAGCAGCGGGATAACTACTATGCCCTACACCTTC
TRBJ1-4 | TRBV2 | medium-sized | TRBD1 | CASSYGTGHNEKLFF | TGTGCCAGCAGCTACGGGACAGGGCACAATGAAAAACTGTTTTTT
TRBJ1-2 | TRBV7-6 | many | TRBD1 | CASSLALPGQGIVGYTF | TGTGCCAGCAGCTTAGCACTCCCGGGACAGGGGATAGTCGGCTACACCTTC
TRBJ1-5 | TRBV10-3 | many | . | CAISAGNQPQHF | TGTGCCATCAGTGCGGGCAATCAGCCCCAGCATTTT
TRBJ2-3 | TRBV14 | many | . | CASSHLGARRVWSTDTQYF | TGTGCCAGCAGCCACCTCGGGGCGCGAAGGGTCTGGAGCACAGATACGCAGTATTTT
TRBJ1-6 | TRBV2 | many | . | CASSESGIYNSPLHF | TGTGCCAGCAGTGAATCAGGGATCTATAATTCACCCCTCCACTTT
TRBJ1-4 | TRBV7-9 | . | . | CASSGQGGEKLFF | TGTGCCAGCTCTGGCCAGGGTGGTGAAAAACTGTTTTTT
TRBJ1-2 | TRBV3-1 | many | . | CVSSLRVDTWTYGYTF | TGTGTCAGCAGCCTTAGGGTCGATACCTGGACCTATGGCTACACCTTC
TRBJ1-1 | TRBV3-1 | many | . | CASSQGLGGVDTEAFF | TGTGCCAGCAGCCAAGGTCTTGGGGGTGTGGACACTGAAGCTTTCTTT
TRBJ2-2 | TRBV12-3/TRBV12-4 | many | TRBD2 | CASSWGGLNTGELFF | TGTGCCAGCTCCTGGGGGGGTTTAAACACCGGGGAGCTGTTTTTT
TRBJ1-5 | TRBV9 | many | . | CASSVTENSNQPQHF | TGTGCCAGCAGCGTGACAGAAAATAGCAATCAGCCCCAGCATTTT
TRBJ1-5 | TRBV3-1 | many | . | CASSQVPGAGQPQHF | TGTGCCAGCAGCCAAGTCCCTGGTGCGGGACAGCCCCAGCATTTT
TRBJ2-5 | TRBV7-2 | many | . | CASSSVLSGETQYF | TGTGCCAGCAGCTCAGTCCTGTCTGGAGAGACCCAGTACTTC
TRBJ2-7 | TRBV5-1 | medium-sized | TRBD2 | CASRRTSGFAYEQYF | TGCGCCAGCAGGAGGACTAGCGGGTTTGCGTACGAGCAGTACTTC
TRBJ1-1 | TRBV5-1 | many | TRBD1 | CASSIGQGLPEAFF | TGCGCCAGCAGCATTGGACAGGGCCTTCCTGAAGCTTTCTTT
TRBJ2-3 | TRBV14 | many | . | CASSQVGMITDTQYF | TGTGCCAGCAGCCAAGTTGGTATGATCACAGATACGCAGTATTTT
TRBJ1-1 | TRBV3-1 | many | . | CASSQRESWTEAFF | TGTGCCAGCAGCCAAAGAGAGTCTTGGACTGAAGCTTTCTTT
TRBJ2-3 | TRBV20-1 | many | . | CSARGELPIYTDTQYF | TGCAGTGCTAGAGGGGAGCTACCAATATACACAGATACGCAGTATTTT
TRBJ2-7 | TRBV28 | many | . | CASSLSNVYQADSYEQYF | TGTGCCAGCAGTTTATCAAATGTGTACCAGGCGGACTCCTACGAGCAGTACTTC
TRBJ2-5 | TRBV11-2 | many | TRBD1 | CASSLAGTGKETQYF | TGTGCCAGCAGCTTGGCCGGGACAGGGAAAGAGACCCAGTACTTC
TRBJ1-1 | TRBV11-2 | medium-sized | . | CASSLRLNSAFF | TGTGCCAGCAGCCTTCGGCTGAATTCGGCTTTCTTT
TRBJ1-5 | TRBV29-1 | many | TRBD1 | CSVAGQVNQPQHF | TGCAGCGTTGCAGGACAGGTCAATCAGCCCCAGCATTTT
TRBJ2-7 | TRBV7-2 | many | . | CASRQEGGGLPLGQYF | TGTGCCAGCAGACAGGAAGGTGGCGGACTGCCTTTGGGGCAGTACTTC
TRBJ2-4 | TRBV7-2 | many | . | CASSLNSGENIQYF | TGTGCCAGCAGCTTAAACTCGGGGGAAAACATTCAGTACTTC
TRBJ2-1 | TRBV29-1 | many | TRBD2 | CSVEDGLAGGTEQFF | TGCAGCGTTGAAGACGGGCTAGCGGGAGGAACAGAGCAGTTCTTC
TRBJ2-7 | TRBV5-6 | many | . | CASSPQGRTEQYF | TGTGCCAGCAGCCCGCAAGGACGAACGGAGCAGTACTTC
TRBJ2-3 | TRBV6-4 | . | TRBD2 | CASRPNEGLAGGGTQYF | TGTGCCAGCAGACCCAACGAGGGCCTAGCGGGAGGAGGAACGCAGTATTTT
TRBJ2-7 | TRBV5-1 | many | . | CASSLVASGRNSYEQYF | TGCGCCAGCAGCTTGGTAGCGTCGGGACGGAACTCCTACGAGCAGTACTTC
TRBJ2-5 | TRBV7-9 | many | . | CASSLFFGVFGQETQYF | TGTGCCAGCAGCTTATTTTTCGGAGTGTTCGGGCAAGAGACCCAGTACTTC
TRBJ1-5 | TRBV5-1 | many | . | CASSLTGPNQPQHF | TGCGCCAGCAGCTTGACAGGTCCTAATCAGCCCCAGCATTTT